This T cell receptor (beta chain) was captured by sequencing in a study of OX40 agonist ivuxolimab in advanced cancers. Study-wide findings and caveats: Certain nonresponding patients likewise had low normalized T-cell clonal expansion. Among the lowest peripheral clonal expansion occurred in 0.1-3.0 mg/kg partial responders. Clonal expansion was seen in CD4+ and CD8+ blood T cells by week 6 at 0.1 to 3.0 mg/kg. More expanded clones were seen, on average, in CD8+ T cells than in CD4+.

CDR3 length: 16 amino acids. Trimming took 1 base from V and 4 from J; bases not matched to a gene: 4. The germline CDR1 and CDR2 sequences are SGHVS and FQNEAQ. Assay used: immunoSEQ multiplex PCR; TCRdb lists only in-frame clones, some missing. Here the sample spans 45,000 to 65,000 clones, approximately 91% being singletons. Concerning this clone itself: Its antigen is still unknown.

The sequence was obtained from an adult with an advanced solid tumor such as melanoma, head and neck, liver or kidney cancer. The chain uses TRBV7-8 and TRBJ1-2, with 12 positions matching TRBD1. The sample here was CD4+ or CD8+ T cells sorted from blood, taken in a trial of the OX40 agonist ivuxolimab. In nucleotides, the CDR3 is TGTGCCAGCAGCTTAGGACTGGGACAGGGGGCCTATGGCTACACCTTC. As protein: CASSLGLGQGAYGYTF.